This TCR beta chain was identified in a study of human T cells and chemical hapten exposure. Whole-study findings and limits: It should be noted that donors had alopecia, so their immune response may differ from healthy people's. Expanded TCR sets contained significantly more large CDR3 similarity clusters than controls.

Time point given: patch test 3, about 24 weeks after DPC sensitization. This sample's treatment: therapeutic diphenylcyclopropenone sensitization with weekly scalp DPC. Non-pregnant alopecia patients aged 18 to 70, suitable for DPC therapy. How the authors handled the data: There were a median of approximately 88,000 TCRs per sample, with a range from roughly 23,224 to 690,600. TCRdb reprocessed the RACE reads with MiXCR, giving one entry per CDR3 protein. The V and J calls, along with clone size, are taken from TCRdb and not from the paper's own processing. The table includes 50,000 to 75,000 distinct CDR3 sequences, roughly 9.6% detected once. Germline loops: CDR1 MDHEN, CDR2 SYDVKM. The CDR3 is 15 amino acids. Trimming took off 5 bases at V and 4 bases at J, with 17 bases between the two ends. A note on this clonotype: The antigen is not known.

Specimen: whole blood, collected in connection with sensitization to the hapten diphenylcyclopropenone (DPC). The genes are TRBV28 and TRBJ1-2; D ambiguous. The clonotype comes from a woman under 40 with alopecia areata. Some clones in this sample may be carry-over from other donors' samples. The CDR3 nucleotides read TGTGCCAGCAGTCCCCTGGGGATGGATCCCTATGGCTACACCTTC. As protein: CASSPLGMDPYGYTF.